These 26 T cell receptor beta chains were all obtained from the same sample, sequenced in a study of regulatory T cells in long-lasting Graves disease. Time point specified: newly diagnosed GD, antithyroid drugs for less than 3 months. Construction of the TCR library relied on RNA isolated from PBMCs. The TCR beta library used iRepertoire HTBI primers with Arm-PCR amplification of CDR3. TCRdb passed the multiplex PCR reads through MiXCR, listing each CDR3 protein once. This table holds about 470,000 distinct CDR3 sequences, about 15% found once. The same sample was also used in a study of T cells in Graves' hyperthyroidism and ophthalmopathy.

Sequenced material: peripheral blood mononuclear cells (PBMCs), taken at new diagnosis, from a patient treated with antithyroid drugs. The source is a woman younger than 45 with Graves disease.

This clonotype was seen a few times. V usage is TRBV9 and J usage is TRBJ2-3; D is undetermined. The CDR3 runs to 14 residues. CDR1 and CDR2 (germline): SGDLS, YYNGEE. V was pared by 3 bases and J by 5 bases, with 13 bases between. DNA of the CDR3: TGTGCCAGCAGCGGTACGTTTTGGGGAGATACGCAGTATTTT. Translated, it gives CASSGTFWGDTQYF.

A word on this clonotype: This may be a read error: a much more frequent sequence differs by one nucleotide. CDR3 nucleotides: TGTGCCTGGACTCAACCGGGCCGCAATCTGGATACGCAGCATTTT. Translating it yields CAWTQPGRNLDTQHF. This chain connects TRBV30 to TRBJ2-3; no firm D call. The tail of the sequence fits TRBJ1-5 better, so the J call may be wrong. The CDR3 sequence is 15 residues long. In germline, CDR1 is GTSNPN, CDR2 SVGIG (reference sequence).

This clonotype came up many times. The chain links TRBV29-1 to TRBJ1-2, with TRBD1 as a possible D gene (6 bases). The CDR3 contains 11 residues. Germline V gene sequence: CDR1 SQVTM, CDR2 ANQGSEA. DNA for the CDR3: TGCAGTGCCCTGGGGGCTTCTGGCTACACCTTC. It yields the protein CSALGASGYTF.

V is TRBV11-2 and J is TRBJ2-4; 7 bases agree with TRBD2. The germline gives CDR1 SGHAT, CDR2 FQNNGV. The CDR3 has 15 amino acids. V was clipped by 4 bases and J by 3 bases; unmatched bases: 6. The CDR3 bases are TGTGCCAGCAGCTGGGGGGGATTGGTCAAAAACATTCAGTACTTC. This sequence encodes CASSWGGLVKNIQYF.

This clonotype showed up many times. The V and J genes are TRBV6-2 or TRBV6-3 and TRBJ1-1; 7 bases fit TRBD1. The CDR3 covers 15 residues. Germline-derived CDR1 and CDR2 are MNHEY and SVGEGT. The trim removed 2 bases at V and 8 bases at J, leaving 11 bases unmatched. In DNA form, the CDR3 reads TGTGCCAGCAGTTACGAGGGGGCAGGGGAAACCGAAGCTTTCTTT. Its protein is CASSYEGAGETEAFF.

This clonotype was seen at least ten times. The chain carries TRBV3-1 and TRBJ1-1; the D is unclear. There are 15 residues in the CDR3. V was cut by 0 bases and J by 4 bases, with 12 bases left in between. The germline CDR1 and CDR2 sequences are LGHDT and YNNKEL (reference sequence). The CDR3, as DNA: TGTGCCAGCAGCCAAGATCTTCCCGGGGTCACTGAAGCTTTCTTT. Its protein is CASSQDLPGVTEAFF. The variable domain in full, completed from reference TRBV3-1 and TRBJ1-1, reads DTAVSQTPKYLVTQMGNDKSIKCEQNLGHDTMYWYKQDSKKFLKIMFSYNNKELIINETVPNRFSPKSPDKAHLNLHINSLELGDSAVYFCASSQDLPGVTEAFFGQGTRLTVV.

The rearrangement uses TRBV18 and TRBJ2-1, with TRBD2 matching 7 bases. The CDR3 totals 16 residues. The trim removed 0 bases at V and 6 bases at J, leaving 8 bases unmatched. Per germline, CDR1 KGHSH and CDR2 LQKENI. CDR3 in DNA: TGTGCCAGCTCACCACCTGGGAGGGAGCAAGCCAATGAGCAGTTCTTC. It translates to CASSPPGREQANEQFF. The whole variable domain, remainder taken from reference TRBV18 and TRBJ2-1, is NAGVMQNPRHLVRRRGQEARLRCSPMKGHSHVYWYRQLPEEGLKFMVYLQKENIIDESGMPKERFSAEFPKEGPSILRIQQVVRGDSAAYFCASSPPGREQANEQFFGPGTRLTVL.

Worth noting for this clonotype: A read error may produce the germline difference seen at one junction end. V is TRBV27 and J is TRBJ2-4; D uncertain. Germline V CDR1 and CDR2: MNHEY, SMNVEV (reference sequence). The length of the CDR3 is 12 residues. DNA for the CDR3: TGTGCCAGCGGAATTAACAAAAACATTCAGCACTTC. As protein: CASGINKNIQHF.

This clonotype was found a few times. The gene calls are TRBV2 and TRBJ1-3, with D possibly TRBD1 on 5 matching bases. The CDR3 covers 15 residues. With 10 bases removed from V and 0 bases from J, the gap between germline ends came to 16 bases. CDR1 SNHLY and CDR2 FYNNEI come from the germline V gene. The DNA for the CDR3 is TGTGCCAACGGGGGGGGAACCTTCTCTGGAAACACCATATATTTT. Its protein product is CANGGGTFSGNTIYF. Using reference TRBV2 and TRBJ1-3 for the parts outside the CDR3, the full variable domain is EPEVTQTPSHQVTQMGQEVILRCVPISNHLYFYWYRQILGQKVEFLVSFYNNEISEKSEIFDDQFSVERPDGSNFTLKIRSTKLEDSAMYFCANGGGTFSGNTIYFGEGSWLTVV.

This clonotype appeared many times. The chain has TRBV3-1 and TRBJ2-2, with 7 nucleotides matching TRBD1. The germline V gene has CDR1 LGHDT and CDR2 YNNKEL (reference sequence). The CDR3 spans 19 residues. Losses at the gene ends were 1 base for V and 0 bases for J; bases not matched to a gene: 11. The CDR3 sequence: CASSQGPLGQRANTGELFF. The CDR3 coding sequence is TGTGCCAGCAGCCAAGGTCCCCTGGGACAGCGCGCGAACACCGGGGAGCTGTTTTTT.

About this clonotype itself: No conserved phenylalanine or tryptophan ends this CDR3, so it is likely a read error. This chain links TRBV12-3 or TRBV12-4 with TRBJ2-1; possible D gene TRBD2, 5 bases. CDR3 length: 10 amino acids. Between the trimmed V and J ends, which lost 8 bases and 8 bases, there was a span of 7 bases. CDR3 in amino acids: CASGSHEQFS. The CDR3 bases are TGTGCCAGCGGGAGCCATGAGCAGTTCTCC.

V and J are TRBV12-3 or TRBV12-4 and TRBJ1-1; TRBD1 is a possible D gene (5 bases). The CDR3 sequence is 15 residues long. Trimming stripped 6 bases from V and 4 bases from J, with 18 bases between. CDR3 loop: CASRPDGGGFTEAFF. The CDR3 DNA reads as TGTGCCAGCAGACCTGACGGGGGGGGATTCACTGAAGCTTTCTTT.

A few counts support this clonotype. The chain is built from TRBV5-1 and TRBJ1-4, with D possibly being TRBD1 (5 bases). The germline V gene has CDR1 SGHRS and CDR2 YFSETQ. This CDR3 is 15 amino acids long. With 4 bases removed from V and 4 bases from J, the gap between germline ends came to 14 bases. The CDR3 nucleotides read TGCGCCAGCAGCCTTTCCGGGACCGGTAATGAAAAACTGTTTTTT. Its protein is CASSLSGTGNEKLFF.

This clonotype occurred a few times. This chain connects TRBV18 to TRBJ2-7; TRBD1 aligns across 10 bases. CDR1 is KGHSH, CDR2 LQKENI, per germline. This CDR3 has 15 residues. J was trimmed by 4 bases and V by 1 base; bases with no gene match: 4. The CDR3: CASSPRRDRGYEQYF. In DNA, the CDR3 is TGTGCCAGCTCACCACGCCGGGACAGGGGTTACGAGCAGTACTTC. Filled out from reference TRBV18 and TRBJ2-7, the complete variable domain reads NAGVMQNPRHLVRRRGQEARLRCSPMKGHSHVYWYRQLPEEGLKFMVYLQKENIIDESGMPKERFSAEFPKEGPSILRIQQVVRGDSAAYFCASSPRRDRGYEQYFGPGTRLTVT.

As concerns this clonotype: A read error may explain this, as a much larger clone is one base away. The rearrangement joins TRBV27 to TRBJ2-1, with 8 bases fitting TRBD2. The end of the DNA aligns better with TRBJ2-7, so the J call may be wrong. The CDR3 runs 15 residues. Germline V gene sequence: CDR1 MNHEY, CDR2 SMNVEV (reference sequence). In DNA, the CDR3 is TGTGCCAGCAGTTCAGCGGGAGAGGGGTACAATGAGCAGTACTTC. It is translated as CASSSAGEGYNEQYF.

This clonotype came up a few times. The gene calls are TRBV18 and TRBJ1-5; a possible D gene is TRBD1 (5 bases). Germline V CDR1 and CDR2: KGHSH, LQKENI. V was trimmed by 2 bases and J by 7 bases, leaving 27 bases between them. There are 19 residues in the CDR3. CDR3 coding DNA: TGTGCCAGCTCACCATTTCGTATCCTGGGGGAGGGAAAATGGCAGCCCCAGCATTTT. Translated: CASSPFRILGEGKWQPQHF.

The rearrangement joins TRBV6-1 to TRBJ1-5; D gene uncertain. This CDR3 region has 12 residues. Germline CDR1 is MNHNS and CDR2 is SASEGT. V was cut by 7 bases and J by 1 base, with 5 bases left in between. CDR3 amino acids: CASTISNQPQHF. The CDR3 nucleotides read TGTGCCAGCACGATAAGCAATCAGCCCCAGCATTTT.

This clonotype was detected ten times or more. This sequence joins TRBV11-1 and TRBJ1-2, with TRBD1 identical over 7 bases. The CDR3 runs to 14 residues. V dropped 2 bases and J dropped 6; count of bases not matched to a gene: 6. Germline V gene lookup returns CDR1 SGHAT and CDR2 FQDESV (reference sequence). The CDR3 is CASSLRQGGDGYTF. CDR3 nucleotides: TGTGCCAGCAGCTTACGGCAGGGGGGAGATGGCTACACCTTC.

This clonotype was seen only a few times. This chain connects TRBV7-2 to TRBJ1-2; D is possibly TRBD1 (5 bases). The germline CDR1 and CDR2 sequences are SGHTA and FQGNSA. This CDR3 comprises 16 residues. The ends were cut back, 2 bases at V and 8 bases at J, with 21 bases in the middle. CDR3 in DNA: TGTGCCAGCAGCTTATCTAGGCTGGGGCAGGGCGGCGGCTACACCTTC. As protein: CASSLSRLGQGGGYTF. The full variable domain, its missing parts supplied by reference TRBV7-2 and TRBJ1-2, is GAGVSQSPSNKVTEKGKDVELRCDPISGHTALYWYRQSLGQGLEFLIYFQGNSAPDKSGLPSDRFSAERTGGSVSTLTIQRTQQEDSAVYLCASSLSRLGQGGGYTFGSGTRLTVV.

This clonotype was observed a few times. The chain employs TRBV7-9 and TRBJ2-3; TRBD2 matches 9 bases. CDR3 length: 16 residues. Germline trimming cut 5 bases from V and 2 bases from J; bases unmatched to any gene: 8. In germline, CDR1 is SEHNR, CDR2 FQNEAQ (reference sequence). CDR3 DNA sequence: TGTGCCAGCAGCCCCAGCGGGAGGTCCGCCACAGATACGCAGTATTTT. It yields the protein CASSPSGRSATDTQYF.

This clonotype occurred many times. The chain combines TRBV28 with TRBJ2-7, with a possible D match to TRBD1 (6 bases). Trimming took off 10 bases at V and 2 bases at J, with 12 bases between the two ends. There are 12 residues in the CDR3. Germline V gene data show CDR1 as MDHEN and CDR2 as SYDVKM. CDR3 nucleotides: TGTGCCACCGGGACAACCACCTACGAGCAGTACTTC. Translation: CATGTTTYEQYF.

This clonotype was seen ten or more times. This chain uses TRBV20-1 with TRBJ2-1, with 9 bases fitting TRBD2. The CDR3 covers 17 residues. Trimming at V came to 0 bases and at J to 0 bases, leaving 6 bases not matched to a gene. Germline V lookup: CDR1 DFQATT, CDR2 SNEGSKA (reference sequence). The CDR3 loop is CSARDRLAGSSYNEQFF. The DNA for the CDR3 is TGCAGTGCTAGAGATCGGCTAGCGGGAAGCTCCTACAATGAGCAGTTCTTC.

This clonotype was counted at least ten times. The chain carries TRBV7-2 and TRBJ2-7, with D uncertain. Germline-derived CDR1 and CDR2 are SGHTA and FQGNSA. CDR3 size: 13 residues. V lost 3 bases and J 2 bases, leaving 8 bases between the germline ends. The CDR3 here is CASSLARTYEQYF. CDR3 bases: TGTGCCAGCAGCTTGGCCAGGACCTACGAGCAGTACTTC.

This clonotype was seen ten or more times. This chain connects TRBV24-1 to TRBJ2-3; tentatively, D is TRBD1 or TRBD2 (5 bases each). The CDR3 sequence is 16 residues long. With 1 base removed from V and 4 bases from J, the gap between germline ends came to 14 bases. Germline loops: CDR1 KGHDR, CDR2 SFDVKD. CDR3 coding DNA: TGTGCCACCAGTGATTTAGGGGACCCCGGGCCAGATACGCAGTATTTT. Protein sequence: CATSDLGDPGPDTQYF.

A few counts support this clonotype. The chain is built from TRBV28 and TRBJ2-7; no clear D gene. The CDR3 extends over 14 amino acids. V shed 5 bases and J shed 4 bases, with 15 bases lying between them. Germline CDR1 reads MDHEN; CDR2 reads SYDVKM. In DNA form, the CDR3 reads TGTGCCAGCAGTGGTAGTGAACTACTATACGAGCAGTACTTC. It codes for CASSGSELLYEQYF.

This clonotype was counted ten times or more. CDR3 in DNA: TGTGCCACCAGCAGAGATGGGCAGGCGTCAAGGCCCCAGCATTTT. It is translated as CATSRDGQASRPQHF. The rearrangement joins TRBV15 to TRBJ1-5; the D is unclear. Germline CDR1 is LNHNV and CDR2 is YYDKDF (reference sequence). Trimming shortened V by 0 bases and J by 9 bases, and 15 bases separated the two germline ends. The CDR3 sequence is 15 residues long.